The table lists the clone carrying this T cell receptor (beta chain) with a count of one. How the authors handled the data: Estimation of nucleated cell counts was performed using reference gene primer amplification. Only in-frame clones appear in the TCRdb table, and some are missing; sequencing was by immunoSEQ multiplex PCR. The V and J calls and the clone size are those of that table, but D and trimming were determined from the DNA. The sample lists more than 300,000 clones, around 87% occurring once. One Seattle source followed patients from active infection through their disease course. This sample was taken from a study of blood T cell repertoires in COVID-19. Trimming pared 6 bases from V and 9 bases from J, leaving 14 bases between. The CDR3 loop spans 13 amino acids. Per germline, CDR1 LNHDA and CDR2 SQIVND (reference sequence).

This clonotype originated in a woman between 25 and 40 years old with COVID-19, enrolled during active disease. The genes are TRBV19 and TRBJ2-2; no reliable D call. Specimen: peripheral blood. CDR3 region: CASRATPGRELFF. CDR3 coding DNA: TGTGCCAGTAGGGCGACACCAGGCCGGGAGCTGTTTTTT.